Below are 17 T cell receptor beta chains sequenced from a single sample in a study of blood T cells in healthy people across ages. Primed by a sample-barcoded 5' primer and a J-beta primer mix, a second PCR proceeded for 7 to 11 cycles. TCRdb fed the 5' RACE reads into MiXCR, producing one record per CDR3 protein. The sample has about 2 million distinct CDR3 sequences, just under 50% seen once. Sequenced sample: blood. These receptors all stem from a woman in her thirties or forties in good health.

This clonotype was detected a few times. This chain joins TRBV7-2 and TRBJ2-7, with 10 bases that match TRBD1. J gave up 6 bases and V 5 bases, and 4 bases lay outside the gene matches. Germline CDR1 SGHTA, CDR2 FQGNSA. The CDR3 runs to 13 residues. The CDR3: CASSGDRGLEQYF. The DNA for the CDR3 is TGTGCCAGCAGCGGCGACAGGGGGCTCGAGCAGTACTTC.

The rearrangement uses TRBV29-1 and TRBJ1-5; 11 nucleotides align to TRBD1. From germline, CDR1 is SQVTM and CDR2 ANQGSEA. V gave up 7 bases and J gave up 6 bases; unmatched junction bases: 8. The CDR3 spans 14 residues. CDR3: CSAWTGGEGQPQHF. In DNA form, the CDR3 reads TGCAGCGCCTGGACAGGGGGCGAAGGTCAGCCCCAGCATTTT. The full variable domain, its missing parts supplied by reference TRBV29-1 and TRBJ1-5, is SAVISQKPSRDICQRGTSLTIQCQVDSQVTMMFWYRQQPGQSLTLIATANQGSEATYESGFVIDKFPISRPNLTFSTLTVSNMSPEDSSIYLCSAWTGGEGQPQHFGDGTRLSIL.

J is TRBJ1-2 and V is TRBV5-6, with 11 bases fitting TRBD1. CDR1 SGHDT and CDR2 YYEEEE come from the germline V gene. Trimming took 4 bases from V and 11 from J; bases not matched to a gene: 4. This CDR3 is built from 12 residues. CDR3 protein: CASSRGQGEYTF. The CDR3 nucleotides are TGTGCCAGCAGCAGGGGACAGGGGGAGTACACCTTC.

The gene calls are TRBV5-1 and TRBJ1-2, with 9 positions matching TRBD1. V was clipped by 2 bases and J by 4 bases; unmatched bases: 24. Per germline, CDR1 SGHRS and CDR2 YFSETQ. This CDR3 contains 21 residues. CDR3 nucleotide sequence: TGCGCCAGCAGCTTCTTTGGGGGTTTGGTCCCGGACAGGGGAATTGGCTATGGCTACACCTTC. This gives the protein CASSFFGGLVPDRGIGYGYTF.

This clonotype was seen only a few times. The chain recombines TRBV27 with TRBJ2-1; D might be TRBD2 (6 bases). Germline CDR1 is MNHEY and CDR2 is SMNVEV (reference sequence). This CDR3 comprises 14 residues. Trimming cost V 8 bases and J 5 bases, with 16 bases left between them. CDR3 protein: CASCGGSGNNEQFF. The CDR3 DNA follows: TGTGCCAGCTGTGGGGGGTCCGGGAACAATGAGCAGTTCTTC.

This clonotype was observed a single time. The gene calls are TRBV20-1 and TRBJ1-1; D possibly corresponds to TRBD1 (5 bases). This CDR3 contains 14 residues. V lost 1 base and J lost 3, with 12 bases in between. The V gene's germline CDR1 is DFQATT and CDR2 SNEGSKA (reference sequence). The DNA for the CDR3 is TGCAGTGCTAGAGGGCGGGGGTCGGACACTGAAGCTTTCTTT. This translates into CSARGRGSDTEAFF.

This chain uses TRBV28 with TRBJ2-1; 10 positions match TRBD2. V lost 11 bases, J lost 5 bases, and 12 bases stayed unmatched. This CDR3 is 15 amino acids long. The germline gives CDR1 MDHEN, CDR2 SYDVKM. CDR3 in amino acids: CAWGRASGGNNEQFF. CDR3 in DNA: TGTGCCTGGGGGCGGGCTAGCGGGGGAAACAATGAGCAGTTCTTC.

The chain couples TRBV20-1 to TRBJ2-1; possibly TRBD1 for D (6 bases). CDR3 size: 14 residues. Germline V CDR1 and CDR2: DFQATT, SNEGSKA (reference sequence). V was cut by 4 bases and J by 5 bases, with 15 bases left in between. The CDR3 is CSAMGAPVDNEQFF. The CDR3 nucleotides read TGCAGTGCTATGGGGGCGCCGGTGGACAATGAGCAGTTCTTC.

The chain links TRBV18 to TRBJ2-5; D unclear. The V and J ends lost 3 bases and 3 bases respectively, with 8 bases between them. The CDR3 runs to 13 residues. Germline V gene data show CDR1 as KGHSH and CDR2 as LQKENI. The CDR3 DNA follows: TGTGCCAGCTCACCCCGGAATGAAGAGACCCAGTACTTC. Its protein product is CASSPRNEETQYF.

The V gene is TRBV7-2, the J gene TRBJ1-2; no clear D gene. CDR1 and CDR2 (germline): SGHTA, FQGNSA. CDR3 length: 12 residues. V was cut by 5 bases and J by 8 bases, with 12 bases left in between. CDR3 sequence reads: CASSNGRRGYTF. Written as DNA, the CDR3 is TGTGCCAGCAGCAACGGTCGTAGGGGCTACACCTTC.

The rearrangement uses TRBV6-1 and TRBJ2-5; TRBD1 or TRBD2 may be the D gene (6 bases each). Germline lookup yields CDR1 MNHNS and CDR2 SASEGT. Between the trimmed V and J ends, which lost 7 bases and 4 bases, there was a span of 28 bases. The CDR3 has 18 amino acids. CDR3: CASIRGSEGLKRAETQYF. The CDR3 coding sequence is TGTGCCAGCATAAGGGGGTCAGAAGGGCTAAAGCGGGCAGAGACCCAGTACTTC.

V usage is TRBV7-2 and J usage is TRBJ2-3; 7 nucleotides line up with TRBD2. Germline values: CDR1 SGHTA, CDR2 FQGNSA. There are 15 residues in the CDR3. Unmatched junction bases numbered 6, after V lost 0 bases and J lost 6 bases. The CDR3 DNA reads TGTGCCAGCAGCTTAGCGCGACTAGCAGGGGATACGCAGTATTTT. Its protein product is CASSLARLAGDTQYF. Variable domain in full (rest from reference TRBV7-2 and TRBJ2-3): GAGVSQSPSNKVTEKGKDVELRCDPISGHTALYWYRQSLGQGLEFLIYFQGNSAPDKSGLPSDRFSAERTGGSVSTLTIQRTQQEDSAVYLCASSLARLAGDTQYFGPGTRLTVL.

This rearrangement joins TRBV27 to TRBJ2-3; 11 bases fit TRBD2. The germline CDR1 and CDR2 sequences are MNHEY and SMNVEV (reference sequence). This CDR3 comprises 15 residues. Trimming at V came to 5 bases and at J to 2 bases, leaving 3 bases not matched to a gene. As DNA, the CDR3 is TGTGCCAGCAGTCTGACTAGCGGGACCACAGATACGCAGTATTTT. Translation: CASSLTSGTTDTQYF.

The rearrangement uses TRBV28 and TRBJ1-1; no reliable D call. Trimming took 7 bases from V and 0 from J, leaving 9 bases between them. Germline CDR1 and CDR2: MDHEN and SYDVKM. The CDR3 contains 13 residues. The DNA of the CDR3 is TGTGCCAGCACCCGGAGAGTGAACACTGAAGCTTTCTTT. It encodes CASTRRVNTEAFF.

The gene calls are TRBV28 and TRBJ1-2, with D perhaps matching TRBD1 (5 bases). CDR1 is MDHEN, CDR2 SYDVKM, per germline. The CDR3 loop spans 14 amino acids. The V and J ends lost 2 bases and 8 bases respectively, with 15 bases between them. The CDR3 loop reads CASSLVGGFRGYTF. In nucleotides, the CDR3 is TGTGCCAGCAGTTTAGTTGGGGGGTTCCGAGGCTACACCTTC.

The V and J genes are TRBV29-1 and TRBJ2-1; the match to TRBD2 covers 7 bases. Germline V gene sequence: CDR1 SQVTM, CDR2 ANQGSEA. CDR3 length: 18 residues. With V trimmed by 4 bases and J by 0 bases, 15 bases remained unmatched. The CDR3 is CSVVMLAVISSSYNEQFF. In nucleotides, the CDR3 is TGCAGCGTTGTGATGCTAGCGGTTATATCTAGCTCCTACAATGAGCAGTTCTTC.

The gene calls are TRBV12-3 or TRBV12-4 and TRBJ2-6; a possible D gene is TRBD2 (5 bases). This CDR3 has 15 residues. Trimming shortened V by 6 bases and J by 1 base, and 10 bases separated the two germline ends. This CDR3 reads CASSQRESGANVLTF. In DNA, the CDR3 is TGTGCCAGCAGCCAACGGGAATCTGGGGCCAACGTCCTGACTTTC.